This record concerns one TCR beta chain sequence. The antigen is not known. The PCR was carried out with 60 Vbeta primers and 13 Jbeta primers. Sequencing used immunoSEQ multiplex PCR; TCRdb keeps in-frame clones, though not all of them. Its listing shows some 130,000 clones. The data were obtained in a study of cytomegalovirus exposure and HLA in healthy donors. Study-level findings and limits: What a later analysis reportedly showed was that an Asian-associated ancestry cluster had fewer N-insertions than the roughly 670-donor mean.

The CDR3 spans 12 residues. Deletions cut 5 bases from V and 9 bases from J, with 11 bases between. CDR1 is SGHVS and CDR2 is FQNEAQ in the germline V gene. The chain is built from TRBV7-8 and TRBJ2-1; D unclear. Sequences were obtained from PBMCs. The receptor was derived from a woman aged 60-75 years in good health and CMV-seronegative. The CDR3 DNA sequence: TGTGCCAGCAGCCTCACAGCCGGTGAGCAGTTCTTC. Translated: CASSLTAGEQFF.